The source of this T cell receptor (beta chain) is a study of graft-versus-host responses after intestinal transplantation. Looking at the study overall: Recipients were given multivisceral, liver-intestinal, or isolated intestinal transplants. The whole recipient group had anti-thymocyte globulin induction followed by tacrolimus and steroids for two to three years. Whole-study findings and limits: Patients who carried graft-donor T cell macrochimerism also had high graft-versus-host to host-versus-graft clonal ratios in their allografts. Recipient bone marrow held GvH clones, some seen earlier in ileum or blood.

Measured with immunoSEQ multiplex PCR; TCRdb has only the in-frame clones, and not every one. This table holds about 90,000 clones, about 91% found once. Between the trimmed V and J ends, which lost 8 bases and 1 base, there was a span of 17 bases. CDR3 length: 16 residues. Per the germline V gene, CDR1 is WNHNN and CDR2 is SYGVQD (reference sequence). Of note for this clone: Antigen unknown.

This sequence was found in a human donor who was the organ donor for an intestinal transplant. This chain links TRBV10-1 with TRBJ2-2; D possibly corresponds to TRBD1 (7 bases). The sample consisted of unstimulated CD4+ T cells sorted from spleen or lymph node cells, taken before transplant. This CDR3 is CASLQGGQLNTGELFF. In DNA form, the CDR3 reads TGCGCCAGCCTTCAGGGGGGACAGTTGAACACCGGGGAGCTGTTTTTT.